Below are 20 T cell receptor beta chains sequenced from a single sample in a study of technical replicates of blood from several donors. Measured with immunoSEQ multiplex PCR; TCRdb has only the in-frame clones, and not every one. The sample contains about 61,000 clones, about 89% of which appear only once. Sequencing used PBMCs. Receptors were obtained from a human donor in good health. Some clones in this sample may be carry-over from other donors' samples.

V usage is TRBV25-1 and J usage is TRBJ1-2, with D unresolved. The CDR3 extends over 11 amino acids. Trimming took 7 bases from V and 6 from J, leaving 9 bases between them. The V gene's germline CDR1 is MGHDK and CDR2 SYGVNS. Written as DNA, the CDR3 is TGTGCCAGCACCCGGGGAAATGGCTACACCTTC. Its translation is CASTRGNGYTF.

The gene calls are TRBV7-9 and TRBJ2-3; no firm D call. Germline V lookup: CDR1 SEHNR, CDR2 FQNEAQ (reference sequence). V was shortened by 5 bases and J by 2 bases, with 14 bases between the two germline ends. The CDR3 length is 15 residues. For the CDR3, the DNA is TGTGCCAGCAGCCGAATATTCGGTACCACAGATACGCAGTATTTT. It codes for CASSRIFGTTDTQYF.

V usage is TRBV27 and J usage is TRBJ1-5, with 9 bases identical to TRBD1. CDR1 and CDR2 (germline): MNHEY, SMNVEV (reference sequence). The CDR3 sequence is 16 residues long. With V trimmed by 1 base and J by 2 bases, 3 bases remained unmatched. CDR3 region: CASSLFGDRGNQPQHF. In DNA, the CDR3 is TGTGCCAGCAGTTTATTCGGGGACAGGGGCAATCAGCCCCAGCATTTT.

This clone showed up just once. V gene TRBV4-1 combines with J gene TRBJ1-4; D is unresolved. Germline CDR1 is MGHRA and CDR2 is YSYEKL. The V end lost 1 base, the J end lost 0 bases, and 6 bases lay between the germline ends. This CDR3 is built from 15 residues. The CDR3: CASSQATTTNEKLFF. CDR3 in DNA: TGCGCCAGCAGCCAAGCAACAACAACTAATGAAAAACTGTTTTTT.

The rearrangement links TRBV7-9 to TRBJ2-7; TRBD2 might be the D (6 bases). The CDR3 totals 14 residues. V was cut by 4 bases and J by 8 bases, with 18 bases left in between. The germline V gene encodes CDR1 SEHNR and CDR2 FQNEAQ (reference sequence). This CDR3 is CASSYPQTGGKQYF. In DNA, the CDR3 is TGTGCCAGCAGCTACCCCCAGACCGGGGGAAAGCAGTACTTC.

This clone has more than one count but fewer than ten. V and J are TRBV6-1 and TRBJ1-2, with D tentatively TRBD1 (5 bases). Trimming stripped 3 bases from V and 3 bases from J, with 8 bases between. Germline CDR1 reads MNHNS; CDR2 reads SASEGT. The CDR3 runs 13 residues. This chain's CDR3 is CASSEDTYYGYTF. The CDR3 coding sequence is TGTGCCAGCAGTGAGGACACCTACTATGGCTACACCTTC.

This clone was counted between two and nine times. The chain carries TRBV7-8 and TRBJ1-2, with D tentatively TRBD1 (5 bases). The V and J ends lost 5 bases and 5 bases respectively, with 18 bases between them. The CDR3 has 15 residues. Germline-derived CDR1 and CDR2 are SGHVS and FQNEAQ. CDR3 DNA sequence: TGTGCCAGCAGCCATCTAAAGGGGCCCGGGTATGGCTACACCTTC. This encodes CASSHLKGPGYGYTF.

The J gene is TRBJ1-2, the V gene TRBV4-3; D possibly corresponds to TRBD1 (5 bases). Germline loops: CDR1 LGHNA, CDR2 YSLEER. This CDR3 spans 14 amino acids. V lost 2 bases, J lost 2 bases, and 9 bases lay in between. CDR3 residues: CASSQWTSNYGYTF. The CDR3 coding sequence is TGCGCCAGCAGCCAATGGACATCGAACTATGGCTACACCTTC.

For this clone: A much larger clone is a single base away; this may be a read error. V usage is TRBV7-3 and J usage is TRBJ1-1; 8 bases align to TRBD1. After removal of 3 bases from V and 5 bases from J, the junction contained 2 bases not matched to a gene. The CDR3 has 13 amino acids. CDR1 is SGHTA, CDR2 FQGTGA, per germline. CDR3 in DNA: TGTGCCAGCAGCTTTAACAGGGGGACTGAAGCTTTCTTT. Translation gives CASSFNRGTEAFF.

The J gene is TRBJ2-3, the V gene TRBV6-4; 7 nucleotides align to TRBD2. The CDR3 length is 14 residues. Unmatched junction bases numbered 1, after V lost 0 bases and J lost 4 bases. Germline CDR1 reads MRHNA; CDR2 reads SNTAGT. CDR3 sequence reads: CASSDSAGADTQYF. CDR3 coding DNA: TGTGCCAGCAGTGACTCGGCGGGGGCAGATACGCAGTATTTT.

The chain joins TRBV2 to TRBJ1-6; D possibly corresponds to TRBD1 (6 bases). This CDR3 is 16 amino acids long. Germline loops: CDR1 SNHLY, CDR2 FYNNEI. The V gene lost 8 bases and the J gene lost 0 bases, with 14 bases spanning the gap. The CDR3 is CASRKDRSSYNSPLHF. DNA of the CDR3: TGTGCCAGCCGTAAAGACAGGAGCTCCTATAATTCACCCCTCCACTTT.

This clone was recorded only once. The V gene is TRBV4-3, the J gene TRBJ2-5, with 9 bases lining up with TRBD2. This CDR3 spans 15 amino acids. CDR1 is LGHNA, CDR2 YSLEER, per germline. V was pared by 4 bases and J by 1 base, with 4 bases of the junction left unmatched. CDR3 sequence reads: CASSRHSGGQETQYF. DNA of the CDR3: TGCGCCAGCAGCCGACATAGCGGGGGCCAAGAGACCCAGTACTTC.

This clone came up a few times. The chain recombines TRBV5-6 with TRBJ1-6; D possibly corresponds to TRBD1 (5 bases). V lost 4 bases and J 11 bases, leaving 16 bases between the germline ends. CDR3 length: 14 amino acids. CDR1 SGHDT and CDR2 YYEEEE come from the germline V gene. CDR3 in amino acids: CASSPTGSSTPLHF. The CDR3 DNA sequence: TGTGCCAGCAGCCCCACAGGCAGTAGTACACCCCTCCACTTT. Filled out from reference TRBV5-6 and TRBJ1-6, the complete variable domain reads DAGVTQSPTHLIKTRGQQVTLRCSPKSGHDTVSWYQQALGQGPQFIFQYYEEEERQRGNFPDRFSGHQFPNYSSELNVNALLLGDSALYLCASSPTGSSTPLHFGNGTRLTVT.

The CDR3 region is CASGIGTTYGYTF. CDR3 DNA: TGTGCTAGTGGCATAGGGACTACTTATGGCTACACCTTC. This chain connects TRBV12-5 to TRBJ1-2; D might be TRBD1 (5 bases). The V and J ends lost 6 bases and 5 bases respectively, with 13 bases between them. The CDR3 extends over 13 amino acids. In germline, CDR1 is LGHNT, CDR2 FRNRAP.

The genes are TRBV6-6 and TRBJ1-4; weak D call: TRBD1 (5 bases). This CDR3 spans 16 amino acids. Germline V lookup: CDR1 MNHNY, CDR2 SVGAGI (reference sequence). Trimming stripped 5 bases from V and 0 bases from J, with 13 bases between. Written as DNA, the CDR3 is TGTGCCAGCAGTACGCAGGGCCCCGCAACTAATGAAAAACTGTTTTTT. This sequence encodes CASSTQGPATNEKLFF.

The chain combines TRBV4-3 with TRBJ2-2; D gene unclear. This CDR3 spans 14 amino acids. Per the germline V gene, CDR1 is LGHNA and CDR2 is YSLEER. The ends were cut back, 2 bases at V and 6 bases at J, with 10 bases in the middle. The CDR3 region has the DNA TGCGCCAGCAGCCAACAGTGGCGGCCCGGGGAGCTGTTTTTT. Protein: CASSQQWRPGELFF.

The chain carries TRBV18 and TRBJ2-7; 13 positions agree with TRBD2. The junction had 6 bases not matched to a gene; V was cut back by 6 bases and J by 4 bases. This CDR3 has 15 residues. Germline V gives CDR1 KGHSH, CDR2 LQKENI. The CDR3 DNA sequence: TGTGCCAGCTCCCCGACTAGCGGGAGGTCTTACGAGCAGTACTTC. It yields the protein CASSPTSGRSYEQYF.

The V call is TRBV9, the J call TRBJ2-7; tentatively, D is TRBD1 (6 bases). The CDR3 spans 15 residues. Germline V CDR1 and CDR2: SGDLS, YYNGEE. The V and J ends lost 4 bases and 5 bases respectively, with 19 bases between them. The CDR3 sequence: CASSPFGQFGNEQYF. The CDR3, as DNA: TGTGCCAGCAGCCCATTCGGACAGTTTGGAAACGAGCAGTACTTC.

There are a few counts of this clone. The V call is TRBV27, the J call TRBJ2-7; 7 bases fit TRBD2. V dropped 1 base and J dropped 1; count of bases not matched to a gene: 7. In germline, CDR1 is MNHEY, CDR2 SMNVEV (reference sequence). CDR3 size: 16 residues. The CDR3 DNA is TGTGCCAGCAGTTTATTGGCCACTAGCGTATCCTACGAGCAGTACTTC. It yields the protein CASSLLATSVSYEQYF.

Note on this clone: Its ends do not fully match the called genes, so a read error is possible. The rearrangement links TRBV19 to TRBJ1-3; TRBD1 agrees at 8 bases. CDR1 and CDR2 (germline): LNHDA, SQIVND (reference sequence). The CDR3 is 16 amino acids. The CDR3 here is CASRDRTWGSGNTIYF. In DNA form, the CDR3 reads TGTGCTAGTAGGGACAGGACCTGGGGAAGTGGAAACACCATATATTTT.